This TCR beta chain was found in a study of T cell responses to AZD1222 COVID-19 vaccine. TCRdb's table, derived via immunoSEQ multiplex PCR, lists solely in-frame clones and lacks some. The sample yields 95,000 to 150,000 clones, 85% to 90% seen once. Germline V lookup: CDR1 DFQATT, CDR2 SNEGSKA (reference sequence). CDR3 size: 11 residues. Trimming stripped 1 base from V and 6 bases from J, with 4 bases between. The sample consisted of peripheral blood, taken on day 0 of AZD1222 vaccination. This clonotype originated in an adult in good health. This rearrangement joins TRBV20-1 to TRBJ2-1; D gene unclear. The DNA of the CDR3 is TGCAGTGCTAGAGTCGTCAATGAGCAGTTCTTC. Protein product: CSARVVNEQFF.